This T cell receptor beta chain was found in a study of shared clonotypes between healthy human individuals. Findings and caveats of the study: Non-shared clonotypes had lower generation probabilities than clonotypes shared by all four sorted-subset donors.

Free of recent acute infections or vaccinations, the donors were healthy HIV-negative adults. This clone was counted a single time. Its antigen remains unidentified. Profiled with immunoSEQ multiplex PCR; TCRdb holds only in-frame clones, not every one. The data show about 980,000 clones, with over 60% seen just once and about 1.5% held by the top ten. The CDR3 spans 14 residues. The V and J ends lost 2 bases and 5 bases respectively, with 11 bases between them. CDR1 is SGHTA, CDR2 FQGNSA, per germline. The sequenced sample was memory CD4+ T cells sorted from blood. Noted subset: CD45RA-negative fraction. This chain uses TRBV7-2 with TRBJ2-3; D is possibly TRBD2 (6 bases). The source of this sequence is a young man in good health. The CDR3 reads CASSLRGAVDTQYF. The DNA of the CDR3 is TGTGCCAGCAGCTTACGCGGGGCGGTAGATACGCAGTATTTT.